This T cell receptor (beta chain) was obtained from a study of shared clonotypes between healthy human individuals. Replicate PCRs for sorted subsets used about 200 ng DNA; this equaled tens of thousands of T cell genomes. Assay used: immunoSEQ multiplex PCR; TCRdb lists only in-frame clones, some missing. The sample yields 2 million to 2.5 million clones, roughly 95% seen once. Concerning this clone itself: Antigen specificity is unknown.

Germline V gene sequence: CDR1 GTSNPN, CDR2 SVGIG (reference sequence). The CDR3 contains 16 residues. V was pared by 0 bases and J by 3 bases, with 15 bases between. Points from the study as a whole: Rarefaction exposed incomplete sorted-subset sequencing despite large depth. In contrast to clonotypes shared by all four donors, non-shared clonotypes had lower generation probabilities.

The sequence was collected from a man between 18 and 35 years old in good health. The chain uses TRBV30 and TRBJ1-5, with D perhaps matching TRBD1 (6 bases). The sequenced sample consisted of naive CD4+ T cells sorted from blood. As for subset: CD45RA+ positively selected. In DNA form, the CDR3 reads TGTGCCTGGAGTGTACTAGGGGGGGTCCTCAATCAGCCCCAGCATTTT. It is translated as CAWSVLGGVLNQPQHF.